Listed below are T cell receptor beta chains from one sample, sequenced in a study of T cell responses to AZD1222 COVID-19 vaccine. Some clones are missing from TCRdb's copy, which holds only in-frame ones; the method was immunoSEQ multiplex PCR. In the table there are about 140,000 clones, around 90% of which are singletons. Source: peripheral blood, taken on day 0 of AZD1222 vaccination. All receptors derive from an adult in good health. CDR3s include the opening cysteine and the closing phenylalanine or tryptophan. D genes are given only for firm matches. Size is stated for part of the rows, as once, few or many counts, or as a class when the clone is expanded.

TRBV5-1	NA	TRBJ2-2	TRBD2	TGCGCCAGCAGGCGGGGGACCGGGGAGCTGTTTTTT	CASRRGTGELFF
TRBV7-2	NA	TRBJ1-2	NA	TGTGCCAGCAGCTTATTCGCAGAAGACTATGGCTACACCTTC	CASSLFAEDYGYTF
TRBV2	NA	TRBJ1-6	NA	TGTGCCAGCAGTGAGGGGGGAGGAGAGAGTTTAAATTCACCCCTCCACTTT	CASSEGGGESLNSPLHF
TRBV3-1/TRBV3-2	NA	TRBJ2-5	NA	TGTGCCAGCAGCCAAGATCTAGAGGGCCCACGAGAGACCCAGTACTTC	CASSQDLEGPRETQYF
TRBV3-1/TRBV3-2	NA	TRBJ1-1	NA	TGTGCCAGCAGCTTAGGGGCGGAAAGGCAGATGAACACTGAAGCTTTCTTT	CASSLGAERQMNTEAFF
TRBV3-1/TRBV3-2	NA	TRBJ2-3	TRBD2	TGTGCCAGCAGCTCCCGTGAGGGGAGGGCCGTGGGTAGCACAGATACGCAGTATTTT	CASSSREGRAVGSTDTQYF
TRBV11-3	NA	TRBJ2-3	TRBD2	TGTGCCAGCAGCCGAGGCGGGAGTACAGATACGCAGTATTTT	CASSRGGSTDTQYF
TRBV30	NA	TRBJ1-6	NA	TGTGCCTGGACTCTTACCCTCAGGGATAACCTCCACTTT	CAWTLTLRDNLHF
TRBV4-1	NA	TRBJ2-3	TRBD1	TGCGCCAGCAGCCAAGATTGGGACAGGGTAACAACAGATACGCAGTATTTT	CASSQDWDRVTTDTQYF
TRBV2	NA	TRBJ2-7	TRBD2	TGTGCCAGCAGTGATAGGACTAGCGGATGGGGAGAGCAGTACTTC	CASSDRTSGWGEQYF
TRBV28	NA	TRBJ2-1	NA	TGTGCCAGCAGTCCGGCATTGGGGGGGCGCGAGCAGTTCTTC	CASSPALGGREQFF
TRBV7-9	NA	TRBJ2-5	TRBD1	TGTGCCAGCAGGGACAGGGGGCAAGAGACCCAGTACTTC	CASRDRGQETQYF
TRBV28	NA	TRBJ1-1	NA	TGTGCCAGCAGTTACCTTCGGACAGCCGGCACTGAAGCTTTCTTT	CASSYLRTAGTEAFF
TRBV5-4	NA	TRBJ2-2	NA	TGTGCCAGCAGCTTGGGAGGGAACAGCCCCGGGGAGCTGTTTTTT	CASSLGGNSPGELFF
TRBV3-1/TRBV3-2	once	TRBJ2-3	NA	TGTGCCAGCAGCCAAGATAGGGTGGTGGATACGCAGTATTTT	CASSQDRVVDTQYF
TRBV11-2	NA	TRBJ1-5	NA	TGTGCCAGCAGCCTTGAGGGCGGCAGGCAGCCCCAGCATTTT	CASSLEGGRQPQHF
TRBV9	once	TRBJ1-6	TRBD1	TGTGCCAGCAGCGTAGAGGGACAGGTGTCGACACCCCTCCACTTT	CASSVEGQVSTPLHF
TRBV5-1	NA	TRBJ2-7	TRBD2	TGCGCCAGCAGCCGTGGACTAGCGGGAAGGGCCTACGAGCAGTACTTC	CASSRGLAGRAYEQYF
TRBV4-1	NA	TRBJ2-3	TRBD2	TGCGCCAGCAGCCTGAGACTAGCGGGGTCTAGCACAGATACGCAGTATTTT	CASSLRLAGSSTDTQYF
TRBV30	NA	TRBJ1-2	NA	TGTGCCTGGAGTCAGGACCTTAAGGGGAAGGGCTACACCTTC	CAWSQDLKGKGYTF
TRBV2	NA	TRBJ2-3	TRBD1	TGTGCCAGATCGACAGGGAGAACAGATACGCAGTATTTT	CARSTGRTDTQYF
TRBV5-6	NA	TRBJ1-2	NA	TGTGCCAGCAGCCTCTTAGTTGGTGGCTACACCTTC	CASSLLVGGYTF
TRBV5-6	NA	TRBJ2-2	NA	TGTGCCAGCAGCTTGGGCCTCGGCGGGGAGCTGTTTTTT	CASSLGLGGELFF
TRBV29-1	NA	TRBJ2-3	NA	TGCAGCGTCCGGACAGACCCTACAGATACGCAGTATTTT	CSVRTDPTDTQYF
TRBV11-2	NA	TRBJ1-2	NA	TGTGCCAGCAGCTTAGAGCCAGGACACTATGGCTACACCTTC	CASSLEPGHYGYTF
TRBV9	NA	TRBJ1-3	NA	TGTGCCAGCAGCGTAGCGGACACCTCTGGAAACACCATATATTTT	CASSVADTSGNTIYF
TRBV2	once	TRBJ1-5	NA	TGTGCCAGCAGTAATTGGGCTAATCAGCCCCAGCATTTT	CASSNWANQPQHF
TRBV19	NA	TRBJ2-3	TRBD2	TGTGCCAGTAGTGAAATAGCGGGAGTAGATACGCAGTATTTT	CASSEIAGVDTQYF
TRBV19	NA	TRBJ2-6	TRBD1	TGTGCCAGTAGTATAGTGGGACAGGGTTCTGGGGCCAACGTCCTGACTTTC	CASSIVGQGSGANVLTF
TRBV6-9	NA	TRBJ1-6	TRBD1	TGTGCCAGCAGTTTACAGGGGAATTCACCCCTCCACTTT	CASSLQGNSPLHF
TRBV2	NA	TRBJ1-1	NA	TGTGCCAGCAGTGCCTATTTGATGAACACTGAAGCTTTCTTT	CASSAYLMNTEAFF
TRBV10-3	NA	TRBJ2-7	TRBD2	TGTGCCATCAGTCTTCAGCGGGAGGGGTCGGGAGAGCAGTACTTC	CAISLQREGSGEQYF
TRBV5-8	NA	TRBJ2-6	TRBD2	TGTGCCAGCAGTTACAAGCGGGGAGTAGTCTCTGGGGCCAACGTCCTGACTTTC	CASSYKRGVVSGANVLTF
TRBV4-1	NA	TRBJ1-4	NA	TGCGCCAGCAGCCAAGGTGGAAGGGGCCCAGTTGCAACTAATGAAAAACTGTTTTTT	CASSQGGRGPVATNEKLFF
TRBV6-5	NA	TRBJ2-7	NA	TGTGCCTTAGGGTGGGGCGGCTACGAGCAGTACTTC	CALGWGGYEQYF
TRBV28	NA	TRBJ1-4	TRBD1	TGTGCCAGCAGTTTATCCCGGGACAGGGGGATTCGAAAACTGTTTTTT	CASSLSRDRGIRKLFF
TRBV2	NA	TRBJ2-1	TRBD2	TGTGCCAGCAGTGAGGCTAAGACTAGCGGGTTACGCAATGAGCAGTTCTTC	CASSEAKTSGLRNEQFF
TRBV4-1	NA	TRBJ2-5	TRBD2	TGCGCCAGCAGCCAAGTTCCGGGAGGGGACCAAGAGACCCAGTACTTC	CASSQVPGGDQETQYF
TRBV6-5	NA	TRBJ2-6	NA	TGTGCCAGCACGCCACTGGGGTCTGGGGCCAACGTCCTGACTTTC	CASTPLGSGANVLTF
TRBV6-5	NA	TRBJ2-3	NA	TGTGCCAGCAGGGCGTTCCCGGATACGCAGTATTTT	CASRAFPDTQYF
TRBV7-3	NA	TRBJ2-1	TRBD2	TGTGCCAGCAGCTTACTGGGCGGGAGGGCAAGGGATGAGCAGTTCTTC	CASSLLGGRARDEQFF
TRBV9	NA	TRBJ2-7	TRBD2	TGTGCCAGCAGCGTCGGGACTAGCGGGAGATCTTTCTACGAGCAGTACTTC	CASSVGTSGRSFYEQYF
TRBV6-2/TRBV6-3	NA	TRBJ2-3	TRBD2	TGTGCCAGCAGTGGAGCGGGACGCACAGATACGCAGTATTTT	CASSGAGRTDTQYF
TRBV5-5	NA	TRBJ1-1	TRBD1	TGTGCCAGCAGCTTGAGGACAGGCACTGAAGCTTTCTTT	CASSLRTGTEAFF
TRBV2	NA	TRBJ2-1	NA	TGTGCCAGCAGTTTGTACAATGAGCAGTTCTTC	CASSLYNEQFF
TRBV6-6	NA	TRBJ1-5	NA	TGTGCCAGCAGTTTGTCGGGGCCATATAGCAATCAGCCCCAGCATTTT	CASSLSGPYSNQPQHF
TRBV20-1	NA	TRBJ2-1	NA	TGCAGTGCTAGTCGAGCGGCAAGAGGCGACAATGAGCAGTTCTTC	CSASRAARGDNEQFF
TRBV11-2	NA	TRBJ1-5	NA	TGTGCCAGCAGCCTGGAGGGGGGTTACAGCAATCAGCCCCAGCATTTT	CASSLEGGYSNQPQHF
TRBV18	NA	TRBJ2-3	NA	TGTGCCAGCTCACCTTCAGATACGCAGTATTTT	CASSPSDTQYF
TRBV6-1	NA	TRBJ1-3	NA	TGTGCCAGCAGTGAAGAACGGTTTAGCTCTGGAAACACCATATATTTT	CASSEERFSSGNTIYF
TRBV5-4	NA	TRBJ2-1	NA	TGTGCCAGCAGCTTAGTTGGGAGCGAGCAGTTCTTC	CASSLVGSEQFF
TRBV11-2	once	TRBJ2-5	TRBD2	TGTGCCAGCAGTAGGGGGGCTAGCGGGAGAGAGACCCAGTACTTC	CASSRGASGRETQYF
TRBV9	NA	TRBJ2-1	TRBD2	TGTGCCAGCGGCGGGGGAGGACCCTACAATGAGCAGTTCTTC	CASGGGGPYNEQFF